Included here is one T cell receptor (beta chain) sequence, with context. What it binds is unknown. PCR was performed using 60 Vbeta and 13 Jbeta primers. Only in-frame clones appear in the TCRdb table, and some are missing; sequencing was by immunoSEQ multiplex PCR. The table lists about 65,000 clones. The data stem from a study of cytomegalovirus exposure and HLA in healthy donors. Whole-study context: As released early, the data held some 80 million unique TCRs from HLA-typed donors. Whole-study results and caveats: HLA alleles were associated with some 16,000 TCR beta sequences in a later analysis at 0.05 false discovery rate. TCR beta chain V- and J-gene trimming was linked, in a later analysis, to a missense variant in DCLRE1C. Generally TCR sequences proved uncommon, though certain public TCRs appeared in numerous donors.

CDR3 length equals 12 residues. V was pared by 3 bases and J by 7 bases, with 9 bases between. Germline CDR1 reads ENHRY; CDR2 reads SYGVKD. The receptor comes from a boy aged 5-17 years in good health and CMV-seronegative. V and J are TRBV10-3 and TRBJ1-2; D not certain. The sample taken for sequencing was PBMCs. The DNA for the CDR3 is TGTGCCATCAGTGATGCCACTGCTGGCTACACCTTC. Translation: CAISDATAGYTF.